Listed below are T cell receptor beta chains from one sample, sequenced in a study of technical replicates of blood from a handful of donors. The assay was immunoSEQ multiplex PCR, and TCRdb's table has in-frame clones only and misses some. The sample shows around 100,000 clones, 96% of them seen only once. Sequenced material: T cells isolated from PBMCs. The receptors here all came from a human donor in good health. Each CDR3 is given with its conserved first and last residue. Fields, in order: J gene, D gene, clone size, V gene, CDR3 protein, CDR3 DNA. A D gene is named only where the DNA matches it firmly. A row's size may be missing; if present it is once, few, many or a size class.

J gene: TRBJ2-5
D gene: .
clone size: .
V gene: TRBV7-9
CDR3 protein: CASSLGHRSTYQETQYF
CDR3 DNA: TGTGCCAGCAGCTTAGGGCACAGGAGTACGTACCAAGAGACCCAGTACTTC

J gene: TRBJ2-7
D gene: TRBD1
clone size: .
V gene: TRBV7-3
CDR3 protein: CASSPQGQSPYEQYF
CDR3 DNA: TGTGCCAGCAGCCCCCAGGGACAGTCCCCCTACGAGCAGTACTTC

J gene: TRBJ1-4
D gene: .
clone size: .
V gene: TRBV27
CDR3 protein: CASSLSSTWGGRNEKLFF
CDR3 DNA: TGTGCCAGCAGTTTATCGAGTACTTGGGGGGGCCGGAATGAAAAACTGTTTTTT

J gene: TRBJ1-2
D gene: TRBD1
clone size: .
V gene: TRBV30
CDR3 protein: CAWARGQVIYGYTF
CDR3 DNA: TGTGCCTGGGCGAGGGGACAGGTTATTTATGGCTACACCTTC

J gene: TRBJ2-7
D gene: TRBD2
clone size: .
V gene: TRBV28
CDR3 protein: CASSSTSSSYEQYF
CDR3 DNA: TGTGCCAGCAGTTCGACTAGCTCCTCCTACGAGCAGTACTTC

J gene: TRBJ1-2
D gene: TRBD1
clone size: .
V gene: TRBV18
CDR3 protein: CASSLPGTVYGYTF
CDR3 DNA: TGTGCCAGCTCACTACCCGGGACAGTCTATGGCTACACCTTC

J gene: TRBJ2-1
D gene: TRBD1
clone size: .
V gene: TRBV15
CDR3 protein: CATSRVLQGSSGEFF
CDR3 DNA: TGTGCCACCAGCAGAGTACTACAGGGGTCTTCTGGGGAGTTCTTC

J gene: TRBJ2-7
D gene: .
clone size: .
V gene: TRBV27
CDR3 protein: CASSLTQESSYEQYF
CDR3 DNA: TGTGCCAGCAGTTTAACACAGGAGAGCTCCTACGAGCAGTACTTC

J gene: TRBJ2-2
D gene: .
clone size: .
V gene: TRBV15
CDR3 protein: CATSRVYTGELFF
CDR3 DNA: TGTGCCACCAGCAGAGTCTACACCGGGGAGCTGTTTTTT

J gene: TRBJ2-6
D gene: TRBD2
clone size: .
V gene: TRBV7-9
CDR3 protein: CASSARLAGGPRSVLTF
CDR3 DNA: TGTGCCAGCAGCGCAAGACTAGCGGGAGGACCTCGTAGCGTCCTGACTTTC

J gene: TRBJ1-2
D gene: .
clone size: once
V gene: TRBV4-1
CDR3 protein: CAAGDNYGYTF
CDR3 DNA: TGCGCGGCGGGAGATAACTATGGCTACACCTTC

J gene: TRBJ1-4
D gene: TRBD1
clone size: .
V gene: TRBV10-3
CDR3 protein: CAISETGTGNEKLFF
CDR3 DNA: TGTGCCATCAGCGAGACCGGGACAGGGAATGAAAAACTGTTTTTT

J gene: TRBJ1-5
D gene: .
clone size: once
V gene: TRBV7-2
CDR3 protein: CASSHSGTTNQPQHF
CDR3 DNA: TGTGCCAGCAGCCACTCCGGGACAACGAATCAGCCCCAGCATTTT

J gene: TRBJ2-3
D gene: TRBD2
clone size: .
V gene: TRBV19
CDR3 protein: CASSITLVGRRTDTQYF
CDR3 DNA: TGTGCCAGTAGTATTACCTTGGTCGGGAGGCGGACAGATACGCAGTATTTT

J gene: TRBJ2-3
D gene: TRBD2
clone size: .
V gene: TRBV5-8
CDR3 protein: CASSLALAGVGDTQYF
CDR3 DNA: TGTGCCAGCAGCTTGGCCCTAGCGGGAGTAGGAGATACGCAGTATTTT

J gene: TRBJ2-7
D gene: .
clone size: .
V gene: TRBV7-2
CDR3 protein: CASSPTGQTDYEQYF
CDR3 DNA: TGTGCCAGCAGCCCGACCGGACAGACTGATTACGAGCAGTACTTC

J gene: TRBJ2-7
D gene: .
clone size: .
V gene: TRBV28
CDR3 protein: CASSLLPGGSYEQYF
CDR3 DNA: TGTGCCAGCAGTCTATTGCCCGGAGGATCCTACGAGCAGTACTTC